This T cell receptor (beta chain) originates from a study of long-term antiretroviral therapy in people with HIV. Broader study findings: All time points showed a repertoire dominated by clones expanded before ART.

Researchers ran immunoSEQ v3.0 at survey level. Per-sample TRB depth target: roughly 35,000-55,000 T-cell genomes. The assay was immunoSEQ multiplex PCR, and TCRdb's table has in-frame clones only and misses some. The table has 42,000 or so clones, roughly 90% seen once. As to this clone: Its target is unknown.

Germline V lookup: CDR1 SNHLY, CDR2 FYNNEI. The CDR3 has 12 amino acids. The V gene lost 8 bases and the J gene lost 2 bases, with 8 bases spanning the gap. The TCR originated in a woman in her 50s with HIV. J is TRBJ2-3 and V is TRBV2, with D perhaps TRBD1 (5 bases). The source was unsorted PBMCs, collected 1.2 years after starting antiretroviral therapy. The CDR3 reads CASPRDTDTQYF. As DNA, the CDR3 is TGTGCCAGCCCCAGGGACACAGATACGCAGTATTTT.